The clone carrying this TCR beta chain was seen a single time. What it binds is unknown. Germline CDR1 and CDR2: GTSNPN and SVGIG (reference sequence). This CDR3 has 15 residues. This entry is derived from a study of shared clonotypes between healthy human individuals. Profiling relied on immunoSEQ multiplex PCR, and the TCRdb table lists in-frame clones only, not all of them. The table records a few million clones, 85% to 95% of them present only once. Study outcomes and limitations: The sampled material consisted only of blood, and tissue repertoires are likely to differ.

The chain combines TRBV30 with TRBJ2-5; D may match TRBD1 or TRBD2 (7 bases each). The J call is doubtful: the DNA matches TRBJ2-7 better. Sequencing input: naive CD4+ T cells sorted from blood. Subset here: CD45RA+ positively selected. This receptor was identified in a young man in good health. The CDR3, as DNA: TGTGCCTGGAGTAAGGAGTCAGGGGGGGCCTACGAGCAGTACTTC. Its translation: CAWSKESGGAYEQYF.